The rows below give T cell receptor beta chains drawn from one sample of a study of blood T cells in healthy people across ages. Using its own MiXCR run on the 5' RACE reads, TCRdb lists one record per CDR3 protein. The data show around 800,000 distinct CDR3 sequences, with less than 60% seen just once and 15% to 20% held by the top ten. The sample was blood. The receptors originated from a man older than 75 in good health. Both conserved end residues are part of each CDR3. The D gene is left open where the match is weak. Not every row has a clone size; where given, it reads once, few, many or a size class.

clone size	D gene	V gene	J gene	CDR3 DNA	CDR3 protein
-	-	TRBV9	TRBJ2-7	TGTGCCAGCAGCGCATCAGCGGGACAAGAATACGAGCAGTACTTC	CASSASAGQEYEQYF
few	-	TRBV7-2	TRBJ2-3	TGTGCCAGCAGCCCATTGGGGACTAGCACAGATACGCAGTATTTT	CASSPLGTSTDTQYF
-	-	TRBV28	TRBJ1-2	TGTGCCAGCAGTTCCCAGAGCGGCTACACCTTC	CASSSQSGYTF
-	-	TRBV27	TRBJ2-7	TGTGCCAGCAGTGGGGGGCGGTACGAGCAGTACTTC	CASSGGRYEQYF
-	-	TRBV29-1	TRBJ2-7	TGCAGCGCCAGGGGATGGGCCAACTACGAGCAGTACTTC	CSARGWANYEQYF
-	TRBD2	TRBV20-1	TRBJ2-7	TGCAGTGCTGGTGGGACTAGCGGGACCTCGACCGAGCAGTACTTC	CSAGGTSGTSTEQYF
-	TRBD1	TRBV28	TRBJ2-5	TGTGCCAGCAGTTTTTGGACAGGGGGGATCCAGTACTTC	CASSFWTGGIQYF
-	-	TRBV2	TRBJ2-1	TGTGCCAGCAGTGTCGGCTATAACAATGAGCAGTTCTTC	CASSVGYNNEQFF
-	-	TRBV7-8	TRBJ2-7	TGTGCCAGCAGCGAACTAGCTCCTGCCTACGAGCAGTACTTC	CASSELAPAYEQYF
-	-	TRBV28	TRBJ2-7	TGTGCCAGCAGTCCCCTTGGGGGTGGGGGGAACGAGCAGTACTTC	CASSPLGGGGNEQYF
-	-	TRBV12-3/TRBV12-4	TRBJ2-7	TGTGCCAGCAGTACGTGGGAGACGCAGTACGAGCAGTACTTC	CASSTWETQYEQYF
-	-	TRBV20-1	TRBJ1-6	TGCAGTGCTAGAGAGATCGGACGGAGCTCACCCCTCCACTTT	CSAREIGRSSPLHF
-	-	TRBV7-2	TRBJ2-2	TGTGCCAGCAGCTATAGGTTGTCCACCGGGGAGCTGTTTTTT	CASSYRLSTGELFF
many	-	TRBV20-1	TRBJ2-1	TGCAGTGCAGGGCCGAGCGTGGGCTTCTACAATGAGCAGTTCTTC	CSAGPSVGFYNEQFF
-	-	TRBV20-1	TRBJ2-3	TGCAGTGCTAGTCCGACTACCGGGTCATGGGATACGCAGTATTTT	CSASPTTGSWDTQYF
-	TRBD2	TRBV20-1	TRBJ2-7	TGCAGTGCTAAGGGTCTAGCGGGTTCCTACGAGCAGTACTTC	CSAKGLAGSYEQYF